This TCR beta chain was sequenced during a study of Ad26.COV2.S vaccination and SARS-CoV-2 variants. Treatment in this sample: around 19 received Ad26.COV2.S at low or high dose, single or two shots; 5 received placebo; per-sample allocation not given. The samples date from day 63 after the first vaccine or placebo injection. The table came from immunoSEQ multiplex PCR; TCRdb's copy has only in-frame clones and leaves some out. The sample consists of 250,000 or so clones, 87% of them appearing once. V was cut by 0 bases and J by 1 base, with 9 bases left in between. Germline lookup yields CDR1 MNHEY and CDR2 SVGAGI. The CDR3 has 16 residues. Regarding the study as a whole: Non-spike TCR breadth was similar in vaccine and placebo recipients.

With regard to this clone: The antigen remains undetermined.

The sequence was obtained from a person aged 18-65 years who received the Ad26.COV2.S COVID-19 vaccine or a placebo. The sample in question was peripheral blood, obtained in a trial of Ad26.COV2.S vaccine versus placebo. The chain links TRBV6-5 to TRBJ2-2, with D unclear. CDR3 nucleotide sequence: TGTGCCAGCAGTTACTCGAAAACGGTGAACACCGGGGAGCTGTTTTTT. It is translated as CASSYSKTVNTGELFF.